These 20 T cell receptor beta chains were all obtained from the same sample, sequenced in a study of blood T cell repertoires in COVID-19. This table comes from immunoSEQ multiplex PCR, and its TCRdb copy is limited to in-frame clones, with some not included. The sample contains over 50,000 clones, over 80% of which appear only once. Sample: peripheral blood. These receptors were obtained from an older man with acute or convalescent COVID-19.

CDR3 protein: CASSLGTGSNQPQHF. The CDR3 nucleotides read TGTGCCAGCAGCTTAGGGACAGGCAGCAATCAGCCCCAGCATTTT. The chain is built from TRBV7-8 and TRBJ1-5, with 7 bases lining up with TRBD1. There are 15 residues in the CDR3. Germline lookup yields CDR1 SGHVS and CDR2 FQNEAQ. The V segment lost 1 base and the J segment 1 base; nucleotides outside the gene matches: 1.

This chain links TRBV5-1 with TRBJ2-1; tentative D call: TRBD2 (5 bases). CDR1 is SGHRS and CDR2 is YFSETQ in the germline V gene. The CDR3 has 14 residues. V was pared by 0 bases and J by 4 bases, with 8 bases between. In DNA, the CDR3 is TGCGCCAGCAGCTTGGTCGGGGAGTACAATGAGCAGTTCTTC. Its translation is CASSLVGEYNEQFF.

This clone was observed a handful of times. The CDR3 here is CASSRLPLTGRNTEAFF. For the CDR3, the DNA is TGTGCCAGCTCACGACTACCCCTGACAGGCAGGAACACTGAAGCTTTCTTT. This sequence joins TRBV18 and TRBJ1-1, with a weak D call TRBD1 (6 bases). Germline V gene sequence: CDR1 KGHSH, CDR2 LQKENI. The germline V and J ends were trimmed by 4 bases and 1 base, with 19 bases remaining between them. This CDR3 has 17 amino acids. Full variable domain (remainder filled in from reference TRBV18 and TRBJ1-1): NAGVMQNPRHLVRRRGQEARLRCSPMKGHSHVYWYRQLPEEGLKFMVYLQKENIIDESGMPKERFSAEFPKEGPSILRIQQVVRGDSAAYFCASSRLPLTGRNTEAFFGQGTRLTVV.

This clone was recorded only once. DNA for the CDR3: TGTGCCAGCAGTTTATCGAGGACAGTCCCAAACTATGGCTACACCTTC. Encoded protein: CASSLSRTVPNYGYTF. The V call is TRBV27, the J call TRBJ1-2; a weak D match, TRBD1 (6 bases). Trimming cost V 0 bases and J 2 bases, with 13 bases left between them. CDR1 is MNHEY, CDR2 SMNVEV, per germline (reference sequence). CDR3 length equals 16 residues.

This chain joins TRBV9 and TRBJ1-4, with 7 bases aligning to TRBD1. Germline V lookup: CDR1 SGDLS, CDR2 YYNGEE. The CDR3 is made up of 14 amino acids. With V trimmed by 3 bases and J by 6 bases, 5 bases remained unmatched. As DNA, the CDR3 is TGTGCCAGCAGCGGGGGACAGTTAGATGAAAAACTGTTTTTT. Residues: CASSGGQLDEKLFF. Using reference TRBV9 and TRBJ1-4 for the parts outside the CDR3, the full variable domain is DSGVTQTPKHLITATGQRVTLRCSPRSGDLSVYWYQQSLDQGLQFLIQYYNGEERAKGNILERFSAQQFPDLHSELNLSSLELGDSALYFCASSGGQLDEKLFFGSGTQLSVL.

This rearrangement joins TRBV2 to TRBJ2-5; TRBD1 matches 8 bases. Germline V gene lookup returns CDR1 SNHLY and CDR2 FYNNEI. The CDR3 spans 14 residues. The ends lost 6 bases at V and 5 bases at J; junction bases unmatched: 8. CDR3 nucleotides: TGTGCCAGCAGGGACAGGGTTGGGGTGGAGACCCAGTACTTC. Its translation: CASRDRVGVETQYF.

The chain employs TRBV28 and TRBJ1-2; TRBD1 matches 8 bases. Germline lookup yields CDR1 MDHEN and CDR2 SYDVKM. This CDR3 is built from 15 residues. Trimming took 8 bases from V and 4 from J; bases not matched to a gene: 12. The CDR3 nucleotides are TGTGCCAGCCTAACTCCGGGACAGGCACTCTATGGCTACACCTTC. It codes for CASLTPGQALYGYTF.

The chain joins TRBV5-5 to TRBJ1-5; possibly TRBD1 for D (5 bases). Trimming removed 4 bases from V and 0 bases from J, with 14 bases in between. This CDR3 has 16 residues. Per the germline V gene, CDR1 is SGHKS and CDR2 is YYEKEE (reference sequence). CDR3 amino acids: CASSTRGGDSNQPQHF. In nucleotides, the CDR3 is TGTGCCAGCAGCACCCGGGGAGGGGATAGCAATCAGCCCCAGCATTTT.

The chain links TRBV5-1 to TRBJ1-2; the match to TRBD1 covers 7 bases. The J segment lost 8 bases and the V segment lost 0 bases, leaving 16 bases of the junction unmatched. CDR3 length: 17 residues. Germline V gene sequence: CDR1 SGHRS, CDR2 YFSETQ. CDR3 region: CASSLALGDRVRVGYTF. The CDR3, as DNA: TGCGCCAGCAGCTTGGCACTCGGTGACAGGGTTCGGGTCGGCTACACCTTC.

This chain joins TRBV10-3 and TRBJ2-2; D is perhaps TRBD1 (5 bases). This CDR3 has 16 amino acids. V was clipped by 6 bases and J by 7 bases, with 21 bases between them. Germline V CDR1 and CDR2: ENHRY, SYGVKD. CDR3 nucleotide sequence: TGTGCCATCAGCCCCAGGACGGGTCAGGGTGGCGGGGAGCTGTTTTTT. Its protein product is CAISPRTGQGGGELFF.

The chain employs TRBV5-1 and TRBJ2-3, with 12 nucleotides matching TRBD2. V shed 6 bases and J 13 bases; nucleotides not matched to a gene: 15. This CDR3 comprises 15 residues. Germline V gives CDR1 SGHRS, CDR2 YFSETQ. CDR3 protein: CASNPGLAGPLIEYF. The CDR3 coding sequence is TGCGCCAGCAACCCGGGACTAGCGGGTCCCCTAATAGAGTATTTT.

This clone was counted between two and nine times. This rearrangement joins TRBV2 to TRBJ2-7, with a tentative D call TRBD1 (5 bases). CDR1 and CDR2 (germline): SNHLY, FYNNEI. CDR3 length: 14 amino acids. V shed 2 bases and J shed 0 bases, with 8 bases lying between them. The CDR3 DNA reads as TGTGCCAGCAGTGAATACAGGAGCTCCTACGAGCAGTACTTC. It encodes CASSEYRSSYEQYF.

The rearrangement joins TRBV19 to TRBJ1-5; TRBD1 agrees at 7 bases. The germline V gene has CDR1 LNHDA and CDR2 SQIVND (reference sequence). Trimming cost V 6 bases and J 4 bases; bases outside gene matches: 12. CDR3 length: 16 residues. CDR3 DNA sequence: TGTGCCAGTAGCCAGGGGGGACAGCGGTATAATCAGCCCCAGCATTTT. This gives the protein CASSQGGQRYNQPQHF.

This chain joins TRBV5-1 and TRBJ2-7; possible D gene TRBD1, 5 bases. Germline V lookup: CDR1 SGHRS, CDR2 YFSETQ. The V gene lost 0 bases and the J gene lost 2 bases, with 9 bases spanning the gap. The CDR3 totals 14 residues. The CDR3 spells CASSLAGNTYEQYF. DNA of the CDR3: TGCGCCAGCAGCTTGGCAGGGAACACCTACGAGCAGTACTTC.

V is TRBV2 and J is TRBJ2-2, with a possible D match to TRBD1 (5 bases). CDR1 SNHLY and CDR2 FYNNEI come from the germline V gene. This CDR3 region has 13 residues. Trimming removed 2 bases at V and 10 bases at J, with 11 bases between. CDR3 loop: CASSERGQQELFF. The CDR3 coding sequence is TGTGCCAGCAGTGAAAGGGGCCAGCAGGAGCTGTTTTTT.

This chain joins TRBV3-1 (or the pseudogene TRBV3-2) and TRBJ1-1, with 7 bases fitting TRBD1. The CDR3 totals 15 residues. After removal of 6 bases from V and 3 bases from J, the junction contained 10 bases not matched to a gene. Germline CDR1 is LGHDT and CDR2 is YNNKEL (reference sequence). The CDR3 DNA sequence: TGTGCCAGCAGAGACACAGGGGATTCATACACTGAAGCTTTCTTT. Protein: CASRDTGDSYTEAFF.

Regarding this clone: Its ends do not fully match the called genes, so a read error is possible. CDR3 sequence (DNA): TGTGCTAGCAGCCGGGGACAGGGGGAATTGGATACGCAGTATTTT. Its protein is CASSRGQGELDTQYF. The chain recombines TRBV7-7 with TRBJ2-3, with 11 bases identical to TRBD1. Germline CDR1 and CDR2: SSHAT and FNYEAQ (reference sequence). The CDR3 contains 15 residues.

This clone was seen just once. The rearrangement uses TRBV5-4 and TRBJ2-3; D call uncertain. Germline V lookup: CDR1 SGHNT, CDR2 YYREEE (reference sequence). The CDR3 is made up of 14 amino acids. The germline V and J ends were trimmed by 0 bases and 2 bases, with 7 bases remaining between them. CDR3: CASSLVPYTDTQYF. DNA for the CDR3: TGTGCCAGCAGCTTGGTGCCCTACACAGATACGCAGTATTTT. The full variable domain, with the rest looked up from reference TRBV5-4 and TRBJ2-3, is ETGVTQSPTHLIKTRGQQVTLRCSSQSGHNTVSWYQQALGQGPQFIFQYYREEENGRGNFPPRFSGLQFPNYSSELNVNALELDDSALYLCASSLVPYTDTQYFGPGTRLTVL.

The chain joins TRBV29-1 to TRBJ2-3, with 7 bases aligning to TRBD2. Unmatched junction bases numbered 2, after V lost 4 bases and J lost 1 base. Looked up from germline, CDR1 is SQVTM and CDR2 is ANQGSEA. The CDR3 is 13 residues long. In nucleotides, the CDR3 is TGCAGCGTTGCGGCGGGGGGCACAGATACGCAGTATTTT. Amino acid sequence: CSVAAGGTDTQYF.

The gene calls are TRBV18 and TRBJ2-7; the D gene is possibly TRBD1 (5 bases). CDR1 is KGHSH and CDR2 is LQKENI in the germline V gene. The V gene lost 2 bases and the J gene lost 3 bases, with 17 bases spanning the gap. The CDR3 extends over 16 amino acids. CDR3 residues: CASSPSGVDRGYEQYF. The CDR3, as DNA: TGTGCCAGCTCACCATCGGGCGTAGACAGAGGCTACGAGCAGTACTTC.